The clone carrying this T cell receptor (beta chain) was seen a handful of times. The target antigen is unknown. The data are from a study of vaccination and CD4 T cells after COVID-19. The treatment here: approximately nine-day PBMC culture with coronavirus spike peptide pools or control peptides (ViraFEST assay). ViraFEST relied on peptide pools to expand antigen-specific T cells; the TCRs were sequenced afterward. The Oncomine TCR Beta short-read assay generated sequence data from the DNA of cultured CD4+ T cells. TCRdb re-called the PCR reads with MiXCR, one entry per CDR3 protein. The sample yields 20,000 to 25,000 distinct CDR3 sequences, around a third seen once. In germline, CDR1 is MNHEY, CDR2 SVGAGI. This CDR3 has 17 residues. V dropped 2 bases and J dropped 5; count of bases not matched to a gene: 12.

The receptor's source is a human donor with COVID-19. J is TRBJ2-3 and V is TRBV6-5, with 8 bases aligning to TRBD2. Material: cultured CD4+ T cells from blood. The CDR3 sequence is CASSYGTGGGQKDTQYF. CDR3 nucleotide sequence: TGTGCCAGCAGTTACGGGACTGGCGGGGGGCAAAAAGATACGCAGTATTTT.